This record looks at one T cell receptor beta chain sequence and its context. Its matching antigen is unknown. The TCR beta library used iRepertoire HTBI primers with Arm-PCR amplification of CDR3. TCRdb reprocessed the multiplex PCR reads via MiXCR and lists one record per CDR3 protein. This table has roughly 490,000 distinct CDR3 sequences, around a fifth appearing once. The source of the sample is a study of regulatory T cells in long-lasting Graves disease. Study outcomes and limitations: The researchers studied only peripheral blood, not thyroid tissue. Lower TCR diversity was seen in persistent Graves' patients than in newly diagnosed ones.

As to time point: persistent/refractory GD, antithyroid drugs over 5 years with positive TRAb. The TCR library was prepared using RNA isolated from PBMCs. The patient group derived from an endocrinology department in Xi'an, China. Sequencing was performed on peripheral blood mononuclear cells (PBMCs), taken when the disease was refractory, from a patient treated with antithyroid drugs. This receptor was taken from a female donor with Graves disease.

The CDR3 region is CASIERTGGKVGYTF. In nucleotides, the CDR3 is TGTGCCAGTATTGAAAGGACAGGGGGCAAAGTTGGCTACACCTTC. The V gene is TRBV19, the J gene TRBJ1-2, with 11 nucleotides matching TRBD1. The germline CDR1 and CDR2 sequences are LNHDA and SQIVND (reference sequence). CDR3 size: 15 residues. With 7 bases clipped from V and 7 bases from J, the junction kept 11 bases outside the gene matches.